The clone carrying this T cell receptor beta chain has more than one count but fewer than ten. Its antigen is unidentified. The entry originates in a study of T cell repertoires in cytomegalovirus infection. Across the whole study: In public TCR beta signatures, there were indications of both CMV infection and matching HLA type.

Study results and limitations: Clonotype analysis showed dominance of the ex vivo response by HLA-C-restricted CMV-specific TCR beta clonotypes.

TCRdb passed the reads through MiXCR, listing each CDR3 protein once. This table holds about 220,000 distinct CDR3 sequences, about 40% found once. This specimen consisted of CD8+ T cells from cultured PBMCs, obtained from culture after CMV antigen stimulation. This TCR was recovered from a human donor in good health (CMV status not recorded). Some clones in this sample may be carry-over from other donors' samples.

CDR3 bases: TGTGCCACCAGCATTAGCGGGACACATGAGCAGTTCTTC. It yields the protein CATSISGTHEQFF. The chain is built from TRBV24-1 and TRBJ2-1, with 8 bases identical to TRBD2. Germline CDR1 and CDR2: KGHDR and SFDVKD. Trimming at V came to 7 bases and at J to 8 bases, leaving 6 bases not matched to a gene. The CDR3 length is 13 residues.